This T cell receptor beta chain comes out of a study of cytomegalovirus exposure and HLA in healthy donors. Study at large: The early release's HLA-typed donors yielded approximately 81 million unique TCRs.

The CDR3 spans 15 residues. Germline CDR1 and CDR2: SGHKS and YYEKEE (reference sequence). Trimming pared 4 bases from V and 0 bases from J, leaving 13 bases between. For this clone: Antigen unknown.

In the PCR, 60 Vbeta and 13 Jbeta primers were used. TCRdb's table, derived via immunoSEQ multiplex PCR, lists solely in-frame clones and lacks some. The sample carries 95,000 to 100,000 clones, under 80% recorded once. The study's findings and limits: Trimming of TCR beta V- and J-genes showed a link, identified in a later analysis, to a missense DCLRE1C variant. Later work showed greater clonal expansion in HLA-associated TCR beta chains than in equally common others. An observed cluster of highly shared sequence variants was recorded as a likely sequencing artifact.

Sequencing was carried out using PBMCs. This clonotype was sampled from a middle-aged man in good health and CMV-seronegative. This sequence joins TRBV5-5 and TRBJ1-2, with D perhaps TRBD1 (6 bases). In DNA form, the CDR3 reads TGTGCCAGCAGCCTGTCGACAGGTTCTAACTATGGCTACACCTTC. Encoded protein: CASSLSTGSNYGYTF.